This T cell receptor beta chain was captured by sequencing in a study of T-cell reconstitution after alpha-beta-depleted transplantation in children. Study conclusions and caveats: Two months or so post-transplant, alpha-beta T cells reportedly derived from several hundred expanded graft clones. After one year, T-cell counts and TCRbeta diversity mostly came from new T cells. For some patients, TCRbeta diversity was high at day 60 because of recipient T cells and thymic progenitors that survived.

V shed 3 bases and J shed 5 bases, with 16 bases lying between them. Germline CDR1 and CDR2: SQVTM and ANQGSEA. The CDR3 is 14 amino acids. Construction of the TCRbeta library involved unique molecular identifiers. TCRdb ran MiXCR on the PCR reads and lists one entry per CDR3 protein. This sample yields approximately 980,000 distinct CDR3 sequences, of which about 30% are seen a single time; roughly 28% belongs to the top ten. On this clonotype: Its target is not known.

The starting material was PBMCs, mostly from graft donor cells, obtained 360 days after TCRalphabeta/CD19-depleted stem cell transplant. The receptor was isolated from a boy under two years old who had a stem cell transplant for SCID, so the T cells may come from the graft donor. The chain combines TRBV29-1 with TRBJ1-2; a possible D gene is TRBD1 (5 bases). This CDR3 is CSVEENRGLYGYTF. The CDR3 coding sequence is TGCAGCGTTGAGGAGAACCGGGGCCTATATGGCTACACCTTC.